A selection of T cell receptor beta chains follows, all from one sample in a study of blood T cell repertoires in COVID-19. Clones were read by immunoSEQ multiplex PCR, and TCRdb kept only the in-frame ones, dropping some. The sample lists around 71,000 clones; 70% to 85% were seen once. The sample taken for sequencing was peripheral blood. The receptors stem from a man in his sixties or seventies with acute or convalescent COVID-19. CDR3s leave out the opening cysteine and the closing phenylalanine or tryptophan. The order of the fields is CDR3 length, V gene, J gene, CDR3 protein.

length: 14; V: TRBV6-4; J: TRBJ1-5; CDR3: ASSDSCTVRNQPQH
length: 11; V: TRBV7-3; J: TRBJ2-5; CDR3: ASSLGSLETQY
length: 13; V: TRBV11-2; J: TRBJ2-1; CDR3: ASSLSGGSLHEQF
length: 11; V: TRBV4-1; J: TRBJ1-2; CDR3: ASSPRGGYGYT
length: 11; V: TRBV2; J: TRBJ2-5; CDR3: ASSEDLEETQY
length: 11; V: TRBV30; J: TRBJ2-7; CDR3: AWSVGLGAEQY
length: 12; V: TRBV7-6; J: TRBJ1-2; CDR3: ASSSLTGNYGYT
length: 12; V: TRBV27; J: TRBJ2-7; CDR3: ASTLKGAAYEQY
length: 13; V: TRBV6-1; J: TRBJ1-2; CDR3: ASSEALTTFYGYT
length: 10; V: TRBV30; J: TRBJ2-7; CDR3: AWSGVSGGAY
length: 8; V: TRBV29-1; J: TRBJ2-2; CDR3: SVFTGELF
length: 12; V: TRBV5-6; J: TRBJ1-2; CDR3: ASSFSRSSYGYT
length: 9; V: TRBV11-2; J: TRBJ1-2; CDR3: ASSLRYGYT
length: 14; V: TRBV7-2; J: TRBJ2-2; CDR3: AIPLGESTNTGELF
length: 13; V: TRBV13; J: TRBJ1-2; CDR3: ASSRRGRMDYGYT
length: 13; V: TRBV2; J: TRBJ1-5; CDR3: ASKRNTGSNQPQH
length: 11; V: TRBV4-3; J: TRBJ1-2; CDR3: ASSHGQGSGYT
length: 12; V: TRBV6-5; J: TRBJ1-5; CDR3: ATWGTGGNQPQH
length: 13; V: TRBV5-1; J: TRBJ2-1; CDR3: ASSWGQGLVGEQF
length: 12; V: TRBV15; J: TRBJ2-3; CDR3: ATSRLAGADTQY
length: 11; V: TRBV4-2; J: TRBJ2-7; CDR3: ASSLPKSYEQY
length: 12; V: TRBV9; J: TRBJ2-3; CDR3: ASSVLPRTDTQY
length: 12; V: TRBV19; J: TRBJ1-5; CDR3: ASSGQYSNQPQH
length: 11; V: TRBV5-8; J: TRBJ1-1; CDR3: ASSLVGAHEAF
length: 13; V: TRBV27; J: TRBJ2-1; CDR3: ASSLKLARYNEQF